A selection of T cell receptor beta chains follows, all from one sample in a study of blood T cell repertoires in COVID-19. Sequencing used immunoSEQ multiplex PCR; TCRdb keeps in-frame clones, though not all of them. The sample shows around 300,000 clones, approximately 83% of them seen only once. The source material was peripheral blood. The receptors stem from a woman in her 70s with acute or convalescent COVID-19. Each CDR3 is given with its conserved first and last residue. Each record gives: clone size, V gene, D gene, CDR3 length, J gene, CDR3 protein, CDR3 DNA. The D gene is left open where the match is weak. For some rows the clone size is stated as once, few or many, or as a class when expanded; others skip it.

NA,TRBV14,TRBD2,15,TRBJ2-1,CASSHGTSGYNEQFF,TGTGCCAGCAGCCACGGGACTAGCGGTTACAATGAGCAGTTCTTC
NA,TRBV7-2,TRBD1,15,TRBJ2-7,CASSPWTGGQGEQYF,TGTGCCAGCAGCCCGTGGACAGGGGGTCAAGGCGAGCAGTACTTC
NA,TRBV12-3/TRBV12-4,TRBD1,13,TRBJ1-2,CASAIRDRNGYTF,TGTGCCAGCGCCATCCGGGACAGAAATGGCTACACCTTC
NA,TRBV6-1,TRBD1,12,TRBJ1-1,CASSDRTGETFF,TGTGCCAGCAGTGACCGGACAGGAGAAACTTTCTTT
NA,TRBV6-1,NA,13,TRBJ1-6,CASNYDPDSPLHF,TGTGCCAGCAACTACGACCCGGATTCACCCCTCCACTTT
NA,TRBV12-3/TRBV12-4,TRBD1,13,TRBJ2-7,CASSAGGSYEQYF,TGTGCCAGCTCGGCAGGGGGTAGCTACGAGCAGTACTTC
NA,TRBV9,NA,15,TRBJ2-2,CASSLGLIDDGELFF,TGTGCCAGCAGCCTCGGACTAATCGATGACGGGGAGCTGTTTTTT
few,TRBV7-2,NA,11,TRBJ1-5,CASGRGTSQHF,TGTGCCAGCGGTCGGGGTACATCCCAGCATTTT
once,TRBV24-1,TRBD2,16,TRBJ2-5,CATSDPTSGAKETQYF,TGTGCCACCAGTGATCCAACGAGCGGGGCCAAAGAGACCCAGTACTTC
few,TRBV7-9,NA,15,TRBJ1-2,CASSTDMTVFYGYTF,TGTGCCAGCAGCACTGATATGACAGTTTTCTATGGCTACACCTTC
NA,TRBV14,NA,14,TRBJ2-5,CASSQATWEETQYF,TGTGCCAGCAGCCAAGCGACATGGGAAGAGACCCAGTACTTC
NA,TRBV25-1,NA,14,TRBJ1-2,CASSEGDLGYGYTF,TGTGCCAGCAGTGAAGGAGATTTGGGCTATGGCTACACCTTC
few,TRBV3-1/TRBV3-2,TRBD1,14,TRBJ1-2,CASSKTGGLGGYTF,TGTGCCAGCAGTAAGACAGGGGGATTGGGCGGCTACACCTTC
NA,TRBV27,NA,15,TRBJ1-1,CASSFLGHDGTEAFF,TGTGCCAGCAGTTTCCTAGGACATGACGGCACTGAAGCTTTCTTT
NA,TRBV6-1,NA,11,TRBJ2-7,CASSDTYEQYF,TGTGCCAGCAGTGACACCTACGAGCAGTACTTC
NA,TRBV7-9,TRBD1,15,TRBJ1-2,CASSLGQGPNYGYTF,TGTGCCAGCAGCTTGGGACAGGGACCCAACTATGGCTACACCTTC
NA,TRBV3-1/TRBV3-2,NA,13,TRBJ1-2,CASSHRGGYGYTF,TGTGCCAGCAGCCACAGGGGCGGCTATGGCTACACCTTC
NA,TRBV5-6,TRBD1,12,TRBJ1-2,CASSVDRDGYTF,TGTGCCAGCAGCGTGGACAGGGATGGCTACACCTTC
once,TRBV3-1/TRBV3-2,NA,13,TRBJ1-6,CASSTRVSTPLHF,TGTGCCAGCAGCACCCGGGTATCGACACCCCTCCACTTT
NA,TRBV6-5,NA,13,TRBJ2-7,CASTTGDRGEQYF,TGTGCCAGTACGACCGGGGATCGGGGCGAGCAGTACTTC
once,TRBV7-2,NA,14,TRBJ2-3,CASSRGFGTDTQYF,TGTGCCAGCAGCAGGGGGTTCGGCACAGATACGCAGTATTTT
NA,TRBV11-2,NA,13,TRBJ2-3,CASSSYREDTQYF,TGTGCCAGCAGCTCCTACAGGGAGGATACGCAGTATTTT
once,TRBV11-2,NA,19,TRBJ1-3,CASSHYTLTAGARGNTIYF,TGTGCCAGCAGCCACTACACTCTTACCGCAGGGGCCAGGGGAAACACCATATATTTT
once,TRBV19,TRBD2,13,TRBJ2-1,CASSMFAGGEKFF,TGTGCCAGTAGTATGTTTGCGGGGGGGGAGAAGTTCTTC
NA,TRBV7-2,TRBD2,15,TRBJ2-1,CASSLLAGYYNEQFF,TGTGCCAGCAGCTTACTAGCGGGCTACTACAATGAGCAGTTCTTC
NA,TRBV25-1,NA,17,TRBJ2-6,CASSDRRGLSGANVLTF,TGTGCCAGCAGTGATCGTAGGGGCCTTTCTGGGGCCAACGTCCTGACTTTC
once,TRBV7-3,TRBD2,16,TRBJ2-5,CASSSGLAGGQETQYF,TGTGCCAGCAGCTCCGGACTAGCGGGGGGGCAAGAGACCCAGTACTTC
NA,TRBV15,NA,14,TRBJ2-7,CATSRDRGGYEQYF,TGTGCCACCAGCAGAGATCGGGGTGGCTACGAGCAGTACTTC
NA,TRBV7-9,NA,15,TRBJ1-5,CASSLGSTDNQPQHF,TGTGCCAGCAGCTTAGGGTCGACAGATAATCAGCCCCAGCATTTT
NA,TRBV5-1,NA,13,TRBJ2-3,CASSFRDTDTQYF,TGCGCCAGCAGCTTTCGAGATACAGATACGCAGTATTTT
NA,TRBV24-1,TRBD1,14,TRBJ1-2,CATSDMTGNYGYTF,TGTGCCACCAGTGATATGACAGGGAACTATGGCTACACCTTC
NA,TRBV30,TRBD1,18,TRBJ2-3,CAWSVLDTTGALTDTQYF,TGTGCCTGGAGTGTACTGGATACAACAGGGGCCCTCACAGATACGCAGTATTTT
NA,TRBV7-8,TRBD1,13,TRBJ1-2,CASRGQGAGGYTF,TGTGCCAGCAGAGGTCAGGGGGCGGGAGGCTACACCTTC
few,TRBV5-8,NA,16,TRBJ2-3,CASSVGGASPTDTQYF,TGTGCCAGCAGCGTCGGGGGTGCTTCCCCAACAGATACGCAGTATTTT
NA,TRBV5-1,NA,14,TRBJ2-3,CASSLNTGTDTQYF,TGCGCCAGCAGCTTGAATACAGGCACAGATACGCAGTATTTT
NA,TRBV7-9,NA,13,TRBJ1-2,CASSLGRGSGYTF,TGTGCCAGCAGCTTAGGGAGGGGAAGCGGCTACACCTTC
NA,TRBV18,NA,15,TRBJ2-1,CASSPQSGSYNEQFF,TGTGCCAGCTCACCACAGTCGGGCTCCTACAATGAGCAGTTCTTC
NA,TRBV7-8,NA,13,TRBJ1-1,CASSLPPSPEAFF,TGTGCCAGCAGCCTCCCCCCGAGCCCTGAAGCTTTCTTT
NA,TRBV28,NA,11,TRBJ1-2,CATLKLGGYTF,TGTGCGACTTTAAAATTAGGTGGCTACACCTTC
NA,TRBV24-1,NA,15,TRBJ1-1,CATIRVPSMNTEAFF,TGTGCCACTATCAGGGTACCTTCGATGAACACTGAAGCTTTCTTT
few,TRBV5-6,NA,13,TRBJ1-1,CASSYGGATEAFF,TGTGCCAGCAGCTACGGAGGGGCGACTGAAGCTTTCTTT
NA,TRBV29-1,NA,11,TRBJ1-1,CSVTGKTEAFF,TGCAGCGTGACGGGGAAAACTGAAGCTTTCTTT
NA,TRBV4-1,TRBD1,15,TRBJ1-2,CASSLTGAGNYGYTF,TGCGCCAGCAGCCTCACAGGGGCAGGGAACTATGGCTACACCTTC